This T cell receptor beta chain was documented in a study of Graves' ophthalmopathy and Graves' hyperthyroidism. Turning to the study itself: Pretreatment peripheral blood was obtained at initial diagnosis.

Hyperthyroidism showing no ophthalmopathy within 18 months of follow-up was stable. A diagnosis was made from clinical symptoms together with serum thyroxine, TRAb, thyroid ultrasound and orbital computed tomography. Trimming took 6 bases from V and 8 from J; bases not matched to a gene: 13. This CDR3 comprises 15 residues. Germline V gene lookup returns CDR1 SNHLY and CDR2 FYNNEI. The TCR beta CDR3 regions underwent amplification from RNA transcripts. In the first round, RT-PCR was carried out with HTBI primers, and a multiplex PCR formed the second round. TCRdb reanalysed the multiplex PCR reads using MiXCR and keeps one entry per CDR3 protein. This sample has hundreds of thousands of distinct CDR3 sequences, with 22% found just once. Many counts were recorded for this clonotype.

The sequencing input was peripheral blood. The rearrangement uses TRBV2 and TRBJ1-5; 7 nucleotides line up with TRBD1. This TCR was recovered from a woman under 30 with stable Graves' hyperthyroidism. Some clones in this sample may be carry-over from other donors' samples. CDR3 sequence: CASSSLQGRQEPQHF. The CDR3 DNA is TGTGCCAGCAGCTCCTTACAGGGGCGGCAGGAGCCCCAGCATTTT. Full variable domain (outside the CDR3, taken from reference TRBV2 and TRBJ1-5): EPEVTQTPSHQVTQMGQEVILRCVPISNHLYFYWYRQILGQKVEFLVSFYNNEISEKSEIFDDQFSVERPDGSNFTLKIRSTKLEDSAMYFCASSSLQGRQEPQHFGDGTRLSIL.